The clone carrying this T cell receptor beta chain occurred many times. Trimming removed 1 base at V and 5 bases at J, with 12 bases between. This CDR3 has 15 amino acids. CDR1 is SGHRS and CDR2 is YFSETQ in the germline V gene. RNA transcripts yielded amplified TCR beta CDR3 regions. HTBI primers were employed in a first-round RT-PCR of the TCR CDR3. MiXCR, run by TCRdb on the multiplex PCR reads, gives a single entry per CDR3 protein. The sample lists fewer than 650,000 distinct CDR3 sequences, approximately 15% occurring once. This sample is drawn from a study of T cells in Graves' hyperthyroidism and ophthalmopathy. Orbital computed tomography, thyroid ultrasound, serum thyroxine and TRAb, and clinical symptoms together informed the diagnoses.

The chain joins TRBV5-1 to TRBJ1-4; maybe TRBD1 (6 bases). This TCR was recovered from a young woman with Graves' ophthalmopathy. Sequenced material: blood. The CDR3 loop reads CASSLTGSLNEKLFF. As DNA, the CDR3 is TGCGCCAGCAGCTTGACAGGGTCATTGAATGAAAAACTGTTTTTT.